Shown below are 18 T cell receptor beta chains from a single sample sequenced in a study of CD4 T cells in relation to SARS-CoV-2 and coronaviruses. Some clones are missing from TCRdb's copy, which holds only in-frame ones; the method was immunoSEQ multiplex PCR. The table lists nearly 20,000 clones, around 80% of them singletons. No antigen is known for these receptors. Unexposed donor CD4+ T cells date from about 2011-2018, before the COVID-19 pandemic. CD4+ T cells were isolated from the cells after around 11 days of culture. Sequenced: CD4+ T cells from PBMCs, cultured in vitro. The receptors come from a human donor in good health.

This chain links TRBV2 with TRBJ2-1; TRBD2 agrees at 8 bases. V lost 5 bases, J lost 5 bases, and 2 bases stayed unmatched. Germline CDR1 SNHLY, CDR2 FYNNEI. The CDR3 is made up of 13 amino acids. The CDR3 nucleotides are TGTGCCAGCAGTAGCGGGAGCAACAATGAGCAGTTCTTC. Amino acid sequence: CASSSGSNNEQFF.

The chain is built from TRBV7-9 and TRBJ2-1; D gene unclear. V lost 5 bases and J lost 6, with 14 bases in between. CDR1 SEHNR and CDR2 FQNEAQ come from the germline V gene (reference sequence). This CDR3 region has 14 residues. The CDR3 nucleotides are TGTGCCAGCAGCGTTACTGGGGATAGCAATGAGCAGTTCTTC. It is translated as CASSVTGDSNEQFF.

The chain employs TRBV19 and TRBJ2-3; weak D call: TRBD2 (6 bases). This CDR3 region has 17 residues. Germline values: CDR1 LNHDA, CDR2 SQIVND (reference sequence). Trimming took 4 bases from V and 2 from J, leaving 19 bases between them. CDR3 amino acids: CASSTSGLGQVTDTQYF. CDR3 bases: TGTGCCAGTAGTACTTCGGGACTCGGACAAGTCACAGATACGCAGTATTTT.

This clone was seen more than once but under ten times. For the CDR3, the DNA is TGTGCCAGCAGCCAGGGGCAGGGCCTTAGCAATCAGCCCCAGCATTTT. Encoded protein: CASSQGQGLSNQPQHF. The chain recombines TRBV4-2 with TRBJ1-5; tentative D call: TRBD1 (5 bases). In germline, CDR1 is LGHNA, CDR2 YNFKEQ. CDR3 length equals 16 residues. The V end was cut by 3 bases, the J end by 0 bases, with 12 bases between.

The CDR3 coding sequence is TGTGCCAGTAGCAGGTCGGCGGGACAGTTAGTAGGACTAGCTGGGCTCGAGCAGTACTTC. Amino acids: CASSRSAGQLVGLAGLEQYF. This chain uses TRBV19 with TRBJ2-7; D may be TRBD2 (8 bases). Germline V CDR1 and CDR2: LNHDA, SQIVND (reference sequence). V gave up 6 bases and J gave up 6 bases, with 36 bases separating them. The CDR3 loop spans 20 amino acids.

The chain has TRBV29-1 and TRBJ1-1, with D perhaps matching TRBD1 (6 bases). Germline V gene sequence: CDR1 SQVTM, CDR2 ANQGSEA. The CDR3 covers 14 residues. V was clipped by 7 bases and J by 2 bases, with 17 bases between them. The CDR3 coding sequence is TGCAGCGGGACCCGTTGGGGGGCTAACACTGAAGCTTTCTTT. This codes for CSGTRWGANTEAFF.

The chain carries TRBV7-9 and TRBJ2-5; the D gene could be TRBD1 or TRBD2 (5 bases each). Germline V gene lookup returns CDR1 SEHNR and CDR2 FQNEAQ (reference sequence). The CDR3 length is 13 residues. V lost 5 bases to trimming and J lost 8 bases, with 15 bases between them. The CDR3 coding sequence is TGTGCCAGCAGCCTAAACGGGGACGTTACCCAGTACTTC. Amino acids: CASSLNGDVTQYF.

This clone has just a few counts. The V call is TRBV19, the J call TRBJ1-2; D call uncertain. V was pared by 0 bases and J by 8 bases, with 7 bases between. This CDR3 has 12 amino acids. Germline V gene sequence: CDR1 LNHDA, CDR2 SQIVND (reference sequence). The CDR3 nucleotides read TGTGCCAGTAGTATAGACCCGTCCGGCTACACCTTC. Amino acids: CASSIDPSGYTF.

V gene TRBV7-6 combines with J gene TRBJ2-3, with 11 bases that match TRBD2. Germline CDR1 and CDR2: SGHVS and FNYEAQ. V shed 1 base and J 5 bases; nucleotides not matched to a gene: 14. The CDR3 has 19 amino acids. The CDR3 spells CASSLGVAGGQNHEDTQYF. DNA for the CDR3: TGTGCCAGCAGCTTAGGTGTAGCGGGAGGGCAAAATCATGAAGATACGCAGTATTTT. Supplemented by reference TRBV7-6 and TRBJ2-3, the full variable domain reads GAGVSQSPRYKVTKRGQDVALRCDPISGHVSLYWYRQALGQGPEFLTYFNYEAQQDKSGLPNDRFSAERPEGSISTLTIQRTEQRDSAMYRCASSLGVAGGQNHEDTQYFGPGTRLTVL.

V is TRBV12-3 or TRBV12-4 and J is TRBJ1-6; D gene ambiguous. Trimming left V 3 bases short and J 6 bases short, with 6 bases between. This CDR3 region has 13 residues. The DNA for the CDR3 is TGTGCCAGCAGTTTCAAGGGTAATTCACCCCTCCACTTT. It is translated as CASSFKGNSPLHF.

This chain joins TRBV2 and TRBJ2-3; 12 nucleotides align to TRBD2. Germline CDR1 reads SNHLY; CDR2 reads FYNNEI. CDR3 length: 14 residues. Losses at the gene ends were 6 bases for V and 8 bases for J; bases not matched to a gene: 6. CDR3 protein: CASSGLAGQGTQYF. Written as DNA, the CDR3 is TGTGCCAGCAGCGGACTAGCGGGACAAGGTACGCAGTATTTT.

The chain uses TRBV5-6 and TRBJ1-5; no reliable D call. The CDR3 extends over 13 amino acids. Trimming shortened V by 2 bases and J by 6 bases, and 9 bases separated the two germline ends. Germline V gene data show CDR1 as SGHDT and CDR2 as YYEEEE. CDR3 sequence reads: CASSFSLGQPQHF. CDR3 DNA sequence: TGTGCCAGCAGCTTCTCATTGGGTCAGCCCCAGCATTTT.

This sequence joins TRBV5-6 and TRBJ1-1; a weak D match, TRBD1 (5 bases). The CDR3 is 13 amino acids. Between the trimmed V and J ends, which lost 3 bases and 0 bases, there was a span of 6 bases. Germline V gene lookup returns CDR1 SGHDT and CDR2 YYEEEE. This chain's CDR3 is CASSWTMNTEAFF. In DNA form, the CDR3 reads TGTGCCAGCAGCTGGACAATGAACACTGAAGCTTTCTTT.

This chain uses TRBV19 with TRBJ2-1; TRBD1 matches at 11 bases. The CDR3 is 16 amino acids. J lost 7 bases, V lost 4 bases, and 9 bases had no gene match. CDR1 is LNHDA, CDR2 SQIVND, per germline (reference sequence). For the CDR3, the DNA is TGTGCCAGTAGTACCTGGGACAGGGGGATTTTGAATGAGCAGTTCTTC. It translates to CASSTWDRGILNEQFF.

This clone was seen just once. The chain links TRBV19 to TRBJ1-6; 7 bases align to TRBD1. Germline values: CDR1 LNHDA, CDR2 SQIVND (reference sequence). J was trimmed by 9 bases and V by 5 bases; bases with no gene match: 13. The CDR3 is made up of 16 amino acids. In nucleotides, the CDR3 is TGTGCCAGTAGTGCAACCTCGGGACAGTGGCGTTCACCCCTCCACTTT. Its translation: CASSATSGQWRSPLHF.

The chain couples TRBV2 to TRBJ1-1, with no clear D. Germline V gene sequence: CDR1 SNHLY, CDR2 FYNNEI. Trimming took 3 bases from V and 4 from J, leaving 6 bases between them. CDR3 length: 12 amino acids. The CDR3 coding sequence is TGTGCCAGCAGTGACCGCTTCACTGAAGCTTTCTTT. This encodes CASSDRFTEAFF.

This clone was found once. The rearrangement joins TRBV7-6 to TRBJ1-3; 8 bases agree with TRBD1. The CDR3 contains 17 residues. Per the germline V gene, CDR1 is SGHVS and CDR2 is FNYEAQ. J was trimmed by 0 bases and V by 5 bases; bases with no gene match: 9. This chain's CDR3 is CASSQRDRSYSGNTIYF. The CDR3 region has the DNA TGTGCCAGCAGCCAAAGGGACAGGAGCTACTCTGGAAACACCATATATTTT. The variable domain in full, with the rest retrieved from reference TRBV7-6 and TRBJ1-3, is GAGVSQSPRYKVTKRGQDVALRCDPISGHVSLYWYRQALGQGPEFLTYFNYEAQQDKSGLPNDRFSAERPEGSISTLTIQRTEQRDSAMYRCASSQRDRSYSGNTIYFGEGSWLTVV.

The chain recombines TRBV3-1 (or the pseudogene TRBV3-2) with TRBJ1-1, with 7 bases matching TRBD1. Germline V CDR1 and CDR2: LGHDT, YNNKEL (reference sequence). V was pared by 5 bases and J by 3 bases, with 6 bases of the junction left unmatched. The CDR3 runs 14 residues. The CDR3, as DNA: TGTGCCAGCAGCTTGCGGACAGGAGACACTGAAGCTTTCTTT. Amino acid sequence: CASSLRTGDTEAFF.